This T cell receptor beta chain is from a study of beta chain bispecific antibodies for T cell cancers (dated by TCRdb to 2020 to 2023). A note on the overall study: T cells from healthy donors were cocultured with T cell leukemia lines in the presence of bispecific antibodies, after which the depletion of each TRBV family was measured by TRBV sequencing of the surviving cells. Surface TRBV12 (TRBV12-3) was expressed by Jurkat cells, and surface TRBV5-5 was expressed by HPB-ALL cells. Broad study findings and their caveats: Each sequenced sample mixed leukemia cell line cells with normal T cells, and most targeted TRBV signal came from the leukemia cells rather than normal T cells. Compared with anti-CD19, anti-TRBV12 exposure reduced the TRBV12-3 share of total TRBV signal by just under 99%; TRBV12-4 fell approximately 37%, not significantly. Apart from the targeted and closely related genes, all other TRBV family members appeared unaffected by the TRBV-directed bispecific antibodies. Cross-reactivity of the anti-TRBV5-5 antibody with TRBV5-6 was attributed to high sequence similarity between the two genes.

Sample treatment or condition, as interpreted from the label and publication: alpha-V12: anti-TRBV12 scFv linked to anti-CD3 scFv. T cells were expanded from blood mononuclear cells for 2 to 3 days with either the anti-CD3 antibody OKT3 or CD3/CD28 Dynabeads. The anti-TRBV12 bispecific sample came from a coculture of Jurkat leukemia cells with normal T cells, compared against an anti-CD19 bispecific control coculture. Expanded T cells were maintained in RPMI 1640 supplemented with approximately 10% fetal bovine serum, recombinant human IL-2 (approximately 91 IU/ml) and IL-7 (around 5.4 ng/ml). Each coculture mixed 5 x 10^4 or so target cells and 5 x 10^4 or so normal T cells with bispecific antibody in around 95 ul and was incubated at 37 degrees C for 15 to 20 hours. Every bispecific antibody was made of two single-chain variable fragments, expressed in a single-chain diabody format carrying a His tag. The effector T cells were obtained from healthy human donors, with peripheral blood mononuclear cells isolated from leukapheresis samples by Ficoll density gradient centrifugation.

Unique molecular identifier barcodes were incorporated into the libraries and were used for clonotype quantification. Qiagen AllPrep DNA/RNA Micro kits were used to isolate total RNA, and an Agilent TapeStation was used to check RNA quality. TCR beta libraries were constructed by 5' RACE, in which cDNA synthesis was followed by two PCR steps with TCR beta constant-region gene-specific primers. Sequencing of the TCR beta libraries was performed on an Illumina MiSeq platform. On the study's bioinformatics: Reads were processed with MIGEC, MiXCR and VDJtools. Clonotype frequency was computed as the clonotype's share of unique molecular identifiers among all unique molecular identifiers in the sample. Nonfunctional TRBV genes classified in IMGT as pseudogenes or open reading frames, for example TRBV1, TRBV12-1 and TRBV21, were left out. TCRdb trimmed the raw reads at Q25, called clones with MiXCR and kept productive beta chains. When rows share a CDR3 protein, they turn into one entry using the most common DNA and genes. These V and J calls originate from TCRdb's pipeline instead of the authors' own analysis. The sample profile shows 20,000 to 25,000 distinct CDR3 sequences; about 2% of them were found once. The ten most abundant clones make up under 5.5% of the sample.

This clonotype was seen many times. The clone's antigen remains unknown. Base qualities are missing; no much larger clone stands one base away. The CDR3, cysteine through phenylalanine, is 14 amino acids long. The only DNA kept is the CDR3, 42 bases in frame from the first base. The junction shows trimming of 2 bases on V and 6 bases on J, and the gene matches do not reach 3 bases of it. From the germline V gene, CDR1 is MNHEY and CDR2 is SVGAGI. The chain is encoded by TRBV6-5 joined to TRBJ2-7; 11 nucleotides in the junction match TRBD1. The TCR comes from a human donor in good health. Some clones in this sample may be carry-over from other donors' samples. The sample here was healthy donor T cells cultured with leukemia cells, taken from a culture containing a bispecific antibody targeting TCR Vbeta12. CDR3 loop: CASSYVGTGGEQYF. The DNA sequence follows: TGTGCCAGCAGTTACGTGGGGACAGGGGGCGAGCAGTACTTC.